This T cell receptor beta chain was identified in a study of blood T cell repertoires in COVID-19. The germline gives CDR1 MDHEN, CDR2 SYDVKM. After removal of 11 bases from V and 1 base from J, the junction contained 4 bases not matched to a gene. CDR3 length: 14 residues. Repertoires were generated with immunoSEQ multiplex PCR, while TCRdb's copy carries only in-frame clones and drops some. The sample consists of 330,000 or so clones, approximately 92% of them appearing once. Participant age was about 18 to 89 years, and participants resided in roughly 25 US areas. The chain has TRBV28 and TRBJ2-6; TRBD1 agrees at 8 bases. Source material: PBMCs or T cells enriched from blood (not recorded which). The TCR sequence derives from a woman aged 30 to 39 who had recovered from COVID-19. For the CDR3, the DNA is TGTGCCGTAAGACAGGGGTCTGGGGCCAACGTCCTGACTTTC. This gives the protein CAVRQGSGANVLTF.